This T cell receptor beta chain was retrieved from a study of blood T cell repertoires in COVID-19. Germline loops: CDR1 MNHEY, CDR2 SVGAGI. This CDR3 has 14 amino acids. With 6 bases clipped from V and 4 bases from J, the junction kept 5 bases outside the gene matches. Some clones are missing from TCRdb's copy, which holds only in-frame ones; the method was immunoSEQ multiplex PCR. Among approximately 120,000 clones listed, 80% to 90% were seen once. This chain connects TRBV6-5 to TRBJ1-4; 7 bases are a match to TRBD1. The sample comprised peripheral blood. The TCR originated in a human donor with acute or convalescent COVID-19. The donor label of this sample is uncertain. The DNA of the CDR3 is TGTGCCAGCAGCCCGGGACAGATTAATGAAAAACTGTTTTTT. This sequence encodes CASSPGQINEKLFF.